This TCR beta chain comes out of a study of blood T cells in healthy people across ages. Points on this clonotype: Its antigen is undetermined.

This CDR3 has 15 residues. Germline assignment: CDR1 SEHNR and CDR2 FQNEAQ (reference sequence). Trimming shortened V by 5 bases and J by 12 bases, and 20 bases separated the two germline ends. Overall study results and limits: Diversity of TCR beta per million T cells declined in a roughly linear way with age. Among long-lived donors, naive CD4+ cells were more numerous and diversity higher than in aged donors.

The authors isolated at least 6.5 million PBMCs per sample. The authors ran a second PCR of 7 to 11 cycles using a sample-barcoded 5' primer and a J-beta primer mix. TCRdb ran MiXCR on the 5' RACE reads and lists one entry per CDR3 protein. Of under 700,000 distinct CDR3 sequences detected, under 30% appear once; the ten largest clones hold 8.5% to 9.5%. The sample was also reused in another study, on T cells of mothers and their children. That work contributes: Over 10 million reads per mother and roughly 3 million per child were obtained.

V usage is TRBV7-9 and J usage is TRBJ1-6; possible D gene TRBD1, 6 bases. This TCR was sampled from a boy aged 10-17 years in good health. The material sequenced was blood. The CDR3 here is CASSDEGVYNVPLHF. The CDR3 DNA reads as TGTGCCAGCAGCGACGAGGGGGTTTACAACGTACCCCTCCACTTT.